Below, 14 T cell receptor beta chains from the same sample are listed, as sequenced in a study of blood T cells in healthy people across ages. Next came a second PCR, run for about 7 to 12 cycles, which used a sample-barcoded 5' primer along with a J-beta primer mix. TCRdb processed the 5' RACE reads anew with MiXCR; each CDR3 protein has one entry. This table has about 1.8 million distinct CDR3 sequences, around 50% appearing once. Sequences were obtained from blood. The receptors stem from a woman in her thirties or forties in good health.

This chain uses TRBV6-5 with TRBJ2-4; D unresolved. This CDR3 is 13 amino acids long. The germline gives CDR1 MNHEY, CDR2 SVGAGI. Trimming shortened V by 5 bases and J by 0 bases, and 5 bases separated the two germline ends. CDR3 residues: CASSHKAKNIQYF. CDR3 nucleotides: TGTGCCAGCAGTCACAAAGCCAAAAACATTCAGTACTTC.

V is TRBV4-3 and J is TRBJ1-5, with 7 bases identical to TRBD1. CDR3 length: 15 residues. The germline CDR1 and CDR2 sequences are LGHNA and YSLEER. With V trimmed by 0 bases and J by 6 bases, 5 bases remained unmatched. The CDR3 region is CASSQDRGGSQPQHF. CDR3 sequence (DNA): TGCGCCAGCAGCCAAGACAGAGGGGGCAGTCAGCCCCAGCATTTT.

The sample holds a few counts of this clonotype. This chain joins TRBV28 and TRBJ2-3; 13 bases map to TRBD2. This CDR3 is built from 18 residues. The junction had 9 bases not matched to a gene; V was cut back by 4 bases and J by 2 bases. The germline gives CDR1 MDHEN, CDR2 SYDVKM. The CDR3 sequence: CASSWGRTSGGHTDTQYF. CDR3 coding DNA: TGTGCCAGCAGTTGGGGACGGACTAGCGGGGGACACACAGATACGCAGTATTTT.

This sequence joins TRBV7-3 and TRBJ2-5; 11 nucleotides match TRBD2. CDR3 length: 15 residues. V lost 1 base to trimming and J lost 11 bases; unmatched junction nucleotides: 9. Germline-derived CDR1 and CDR2 are SGHTA and FQGTGA. The CDR3 loop is CASSLRGTSGNEQYF. For the CDR3, the DNA is TGTGCCAGCAGCTTAAGGGGGACTAGCGGCAATGAGCAGTACTTC. Variable domain in full (rest from reference TRBV7-3 and TRBJ2-5): GAGVSQTPSNKVTEKGKYVELRCDPISGHTALYWYRQSLGQGPEFLIYFQGTGAADDSGLPNDRFFAVRPEGSVSTLKIQRTERGDSAVYLCASSLRGTSGNEQYFGPGTRLLVL.

This chain's CDR3 is CASSFRDRGIETQYF. Here the CDR3 DNA reads TGTGCCAGCAGTTTCCGGGACAGGGGCATCGAGACCCAGTACTTC. The genes are TRBV27 and TRBJ2-5, with 10 bases identical to TRBD1. Trimming took 3 bases from V and 5 from J; bases not matched to a gene: 6. The CDR3 loop spans 15 amino acids. Germline values: CDR1 MNHEY, CDR2 SMNVEV (reference sequence).

The chain couples TRBV27 to TRBJ2-5, with 9 bases identical to TRBD1. The germline V gene encodes CDR1 MNHEY and CDR2 SMNVEV (reference sequence). Trimming at V came to 6 bases and at J to 4 bases, leaving 6 bases not matched to a gene. This CDR3 is 14 amino acids long. The CDR3 loop is CASSHTGGAETQYF. DNA for the CDR3: TGTGCCAGCAGCCACACAGGGGGCGCAGAGACCCAGTACTTC.

The gene calls are TRBV3-1 and TRBJ1-2; D not certain. V dropped 1 base and J dropped 0 bases, with 6 bases sitting between them. The CDR3 length is 14 residues. Germline V gene sequence: CDR1 LGHDT, CDR2 YNNKEL (reference sequence). CDR3 loop: CASSQGRANYGYTF. The CDR3 nucleotides read TGTGCCAGCAGCCAAGGTCGAGCTAACTATGGCTACACCTTC. Full variable domain (outside the CDR3, taken from reference TRBV3-1 and TRBJ1-2): DTAVSQTPKYLVTQMGNDKSIKCEQNLGHDTMYWYKQDSKKFLKIMFSYNNKELIINETVPNRFSPKSPDKAHLNLHINSLELGDSAVYFCASSQGRANYGYTFGSGTRLTVV.

In this sample, this clonotype turned up once. The V gene is TRBV7-2, the J gene TRBJ1-1; possible D gene TRBD1, 6 bases. The V end was cut by 6 bases, the J end by 7 bases, with 15 bases between. Germline CDR1 is SGHTA and CDR2 is FQGNSA. This CDR3 region has 13 residues. The CDR3 DNA follows: TGTGCCAGCAGTTCTCAGGGGCTAGGTGAAGCTTTCTTT. Its translation: CASSSQGLGEAFF. Using reference TRBV7-2 and TRBJ1-1 for the parts outside the CDR3, the full variable domain is GAGVSQSPSNKVTEKGKDVELRCDPISGHTALYWYRQSLGQGLEFLIYFQGNSAPDKSGLPSDRFSAERTGGSVSTLTIQRTQQEDSAVYLCASSSQGLGEAFFGQGTRLTVV.

This clonotype was found a few times. This chain joins TRBV3-1 and TRBJ2-7; tentatively, D is TRBD2 (6 bases). There are 15 residues in the CDR3. V lost 4 bases to trimming and J lost 0 bases, with 13 bases between them. The germline CDR1 and CDR2 sequences are LGHDT and YNNKEL (reference sequence). For the CDR3, the DNA is TGTGCCAGCAGCCTCCGAGGGAGGTCCTCCTACGAGCAGTACTTC. Amino acid sequence: CASSLRGRSSYEQYF.

This clonotype was found once. J is TRBJ1-2 and V is TRBV6-5; 10 bases agree with TRBD1. V gave up 6 bases and J gave up 2 bases; unmatched junction bases: 6. CDR3 size: 15 residues. Germline V gene data show CDR1 as MNHEY and CDR2 as SVGAGI. In DNA, the CDR3 is TGTGCCAGCAGGCGACCGGACAGGGGGAACTATGGCTACACCTTC. It yields the protein CASRRPDRGNYGYTF.

The count of this clonotype is one. This chain joins TRBV4-2 and TRBJ2-7, with D maybe TRBD2 (7 bases). CDR1 is LGHNA and CDR2 is YNFKEQ in the germline V gene. The CDR3 length is 16 residues. V was cut by 3 bases and J by 7 bases, with 22 bases left in between. Written as DNA, the CDR3 is TGTGCCAGCAGCCAGACGGGGGGACACTCCTACAATGAGCAGTACTTC. Encoded protein: CASSQTGGHSYNEQYF.

The gene calls are TRBV7-9 and TRBJ2-7; unclear D gene. Trimming took off 2 bases at V and 3 bases at J, with 17 bases between the two ends. This CDR3 has 16 amino acids. Germline CDR1 and CDR2: SEHNR and FQNEAQ (reference sequence). The CDR3 DNA follows: TGTGCCAGCAGCTTACCCCCTGGGCAGTGGGACTACGAGCAGTACTTC. Protein sequence: CASSLPPGQWDYEQYF.

Details on this clonotype: Compared with germline, one end of the junction differs, possibly owing to a read error. This rearrangement joins TRBV6-5 to TRBJ2-5, with 7 nucleotides matching TRBD1. This CDR3 contains 15 residues. Germline V gene data show CDR1 as MNHEY and CDR2 as SVGAGI. The CDR3: CAGRPRGQAQETQYF. The CDR3 DNA follows: TGTGCCGGCAGACCCCGAGGACAGGCGCAAGAGACCCAGTACTTC.

The chain recombines TRBV3-1 with TRBJ2-1; the D gene is possibly TRBD2 (5 bases). This CDR3 has 16 amino acids. V lost 2 bases to trimming and J lost 1 base, with 12 bases between them. In germline, CDR1 is LGHDT, CDR2 YNNKEL (reference sequence). In DNA, the CDR3 is TGTGCCAGCAGCCAACTGTCGGGGAAGTCCTACAATGAGCAGTTCTTC. Translated: CASSQLSGKSYNEQFF.